These 11 T cell receptor beta chains originate from one sample sequenced in a study of T cell changes during pregnancy in multiple sclerosis (dated by TCRdb to the late 2010s). Library preparation was by the immunoSEQ multiplex PCR assay. The clones in this table, taken by TCRdb from immuneACCESS, are in-frame only. Not every clone is retained; where verified, under half of the shortfall comes from an unresolved V gene, and the cause of the rest is unknown. This sample gives more than 60,000 clones in total; 91% of them show up just once. Approximately 0.9% of the sample is held by the ten biggest clonotypes. The material sequenced was peripheral blood, taken before pregnancy. These receptors were taken from a female donor with multiple sclerosis, enrolled in a pregnancy study.

The chain uses TRBV6-5 and TRBJ2-1; 11 bases fit TRBD2. This CDR3 comprises 16 residues. CDR1 MNHEY and CDR2 SVGAGI come from the germline V gene. The V gene end was trimmed by 4 bases and the J gene end by 8 bases; junction bases not matched to a gene: 10. CDR3 amino acids: CASSSSGGRLGHEQFF. In DNA form, the CDR3 reads TGTGCCAGCAGTTCTAGCGGGGGGCGACTCGGGCATGAGCAGTTCTTC.

The rearrangement uses TRBV5-6 and TRBJ1-2, with TRBD1 matching 8 bases. In germline, CDR1 is SGHDT, CDR2 YYEEEE. V trimming: 4 bases; J trimming: 1 base; junction bases outside the gene matches: 9. The CDR3 has 16 residues. The CDR3 DNA reads TGTGCCAGCAGCGGCGGCCGGGACAGGTTTAACTATGGCTACACCTTC. As protein: CASSGGRDRFNYGYTF.

This CDR3 reads CASPSGTSGGATQYF. CDR3 in DNA: TGTGCCAGCCCCTCCGGGACTAGCGGGGGGGCGACCCAGTACTTC. The V gene is TRBV2, the J gene TRBJ2-5; TRBD2 matches 16 bases. Trimming cost V 8 bases and J 7 bases; bases outside gene matches: 7. The CDR3 is made up of 15 amino acids. The germline gives CDR1 SNHLY, CDR2 FYNNEI.

J is TRBJ2-4 and V is TRBV7-9; 7 bases align to TRBD1. Germline trimming cut 7 bases from V and 5 bases from J; bases unmatched to any gene: 5. The CDR3 has 13 amino acids. CDR1 is SEHNR, CDR2 FQNEAQ, per germline (reference sequence). The CDR3: CASKAGTENIQYF. The DNA of the CDR3 is TGTGCCAGCAAAGCCGGGACAGAAAACATTCAGTACTTC.

The gene calls are TRBV9 and TRBJ1-5; a weak D match, TRBD1 (6 bases). With 0 bases removed from V and 2 bases from J, the gap between germline ends came to 9 bases. The CDR3 length is 15 residues. The V gene's germline CDR1 is SGDLS and CDR2 YYNGEE. The CDR3: CASSVGEGGNQPQHF. In DNA, the CDR3 is TGTGCCAGCAGCGTAGGAGAGGGGGGCAATCAGCCCCAGCATTTT.

The V call is TRBV6-6, the J call TRBJ2-7, with D maybe TRBD2 (5 bases). This CDR3 has 15 residues. CDR1 is MNHNY, CDR2 SVGAGI, per germline (reference sequence). Trimming shortened V by 2 bases and J by 0 bases, and 11 bases separated the two germline ends. The CDR3, as DNA: TGTGCCAGCAGTTACCCAGGACTTAGCTCCTACGAGCAGTACTTC. Translating it yields CASSYPGLSSYEQYF.

In its sample, this clone was seen once. The V call is TRBV4-2, the J call TRBJ2-7; D is perhaps TRBD1 (6 bases). The V end was cut by 0 bases, the J end by 0 bases, with 9 bases between. This CDR3 region has 15 residues. Germline V lookup: CDR1 LGHNA, CDR2 YNFKEQ. The CDR3 spells CASSQDRGGSYEQYF. As DNA, the CDR3 is TGTGCCAGCAGCCAAGATAGAGGGGGCTCCTACGAGCAGTACTTC.

The J gene is TRBJ1-1, the V gene TRBV15, with D tentatively TRBD1 (6 bases). Per germline, CDR1 LNHNV and CDR2 YYDKDF (reference sequence). Trimming took 4 bases from V and 5 from J, leaving 14 bases between them. CDR3 length equals 14 residues. The CDR3 spells CATSTHQGLTEAFF. In DNA, the CDR3 is TGTGCCACCAGCACCCACCAGGGGCTAACTGAAGCTTTCTTT.

A single count supports this clone. The V call is TRBV2, the J call TRBJ2-1; TRBD2 agrees at 10 bases. Germline-derived CDR1 and CDR2 are SNHLY and FYNNEI. V lost 6 bases to trimming and J lost 4 bases; unmatched junction nucleotides: 3. There are 14 residues in the CDR3. CDR3 coding DNA: TGTGCCAGCAGACTAGCGGGGCTTTACAATGAGCAGTTCTTC. Its protein is CASRLAGLYNEQFF.

The V gene is TRBV6-7, the J gene TRBJ2-4, with D perhaps TRBD2 (7 bases). TRBV6-7 is flagged as an ORF with uncertain function. The CDR3 runs to 21 residues. The ends were cut back, 0 bases at V and 0 bases at J, with 24 bases in the middle. This CDR3 reads CASSYSIPRVWGGLAKNIQYF. The CDR3 DNA reads TGTGCCAGCAGTTACTCGATCCCTAGGGTATGGGGGGGGCTAGCCAAAAACATTCAGTACTTC.

The chain employs TRBV6-1 and TRBJ2-2; TRBD2 matches 8 bases. Germline V gene lookup returns CDR1 MNHNS and CDR2 SASEGT. With 6 bases clipped from V and 6 bases from J, the junction kept 6 bases outside the gene matches. The CDR3 has 14 residues. The DNA for the CDR3 is TGTGCCAGCAGCCCTATAGCGGGGTCCGGGGAGCTGTTTTTT. It codes for CASSPIAGSGELFF.